The sequence of this T cell receptor (beta chain) was determined in a study of blood T cells in healthy people across ages (dated by TCRdb to 2015 to 2017). Broadly, across the study: In model experiments, template switching captured about one uniquely barcoded TCR beta cDNA molecule for every two T cells. Age-related changes in TCR beta repertoire diversity were measured in the study by deep sequencing normalized with unique cDNA molecular identifiers. The donors were divided into four age groups: young (average approximately 17 years), middle-aged (approximately 41), aged (roughly 66) and long-lived (roughly 86). To avoid experimental bias, donors of different ages were distributed randomly across sequencing lanes. The study analyzed two additional independent replicas of 1 million unique cDNA reads from the same blood draw for two donors, one aged 18 to 30 and one aged 80 or older.

Study-wide findings and limitations: Compared with the aged group, the long-lived group had more naive CD4+ T cells, fewer expanded clones and increased TCR diversity, a pattern suggesting age selection. Conclusive comparison of naive and antigen-experienced compartments was prevented by the profiling of bulk unsorted PBMCs. There was a strong correlation between observed TCR beta diversity and the percentage of naive T cells measured by flow cytometry. Total diversity estimates from one million sequenced T cells were considered lower bounds and underestimates. Observed TCR beta diversity per million T cells fell roughly linearly with age, and a significant reduction was already apparent by age approximately 40. The CMV infection status of donors was not known, potentially confounding age-related changes in expanded clonotypes.

Systemically healthy Caucasian individuals from Russia, approximately 39 in total and aged about 6 to 100 years, were included as donors. Roughly 9 milliliters of peripheral blood were drawn from each donor into EDTA-treated Vacutainer tubes. Ficoll-Paque density-gradient centrifugation was used to isolate PBMCs, with at least 6.5 million per sample. Total RNA, at least 6 micrograms per sample, was extracted from PBMCs with Trizol reagent. For every donor, flow cytometry on a PBMC aliquot measured the percentage of naive CD45RAhigh/CD27high T cells. As regards this clonotype: The specificity of this receptor is unknown. Per-nucleotide qualities are absent, and no much larger clonotype sits a single base away.

The method was 5' RACE. The sequencer was an Illumina HiSeq 2500. A second 7 to 11 cycle PCR used a sample-barcoded 5' primer and a J-beta primer mix. A unique molecular identifier was introduced onto each TCR beta cDNA molecule by a template-switch 5' adaptor carrying 12 random nucleotides. Each sample yielded at least 3 million CDR3-containing paired-end reads. First-strand cDNA synthesis was performed from all RNA using the Mint cDNA synthesis kit, with priming by a TRBC-specific oligonucleotide. Following uracil-DNA glycosylase treatment, a first 18-cycle PCR with universal primers M1SS and BC2_uni_R was performed on all cDNA. The source study handled its data this way. For normalization, 1 million high-quality reads, each with a distinct molecular identifier, were randomly selected from each sample. Instead of being binned into consensus sequences, reads that shared molecular identifiers were thrown out. MiTCR, set to a Q25 quality threshold and the strictest error-elimination algorithm, was used for CDR3 identification, clonotype clustering and error correction. A nonparametric unseen species model using Euler transformation provided a lower-bound estimate of total TCR beta diversity. The public reads were quality trimmed at Q25 with fastp and then assembled into clones with MiXCR by TCRdb, keeping productive beta chains. CDR3 protein duplicates are merged, each entry listing the most common genes and DNA. What appears here as the V and J calls and clone size reflects TCRdb's work, not the paper's. The sample table holds more than 650,000 distinct CDR3 sequences, of which about 24% were seen once. Together, the top ten hold less than 25% of the sample.

The CDR3 contains 15 residues, cysteine and phenylalanine counted. CDR3 DNA only is kept here, 45 bases in frame from base 1. The V end loses 3 bases and the J end loses 11 bases, and a stretch of 21 bases separates them. The sequence came from a man between 65 and 85 years old in good health. The sample taken for sequencing was blood. This receptor chain uses TRBV12-3 or TRBV12-4 and TRBJ2-3; D gene: possibly TRBD2, on 5 matching bases. The DNA sequence is given as TGTGCCAGCAGTTTCACTAGGCTGAGAACAGATGTGCAGTATTTT. This yields the protein CASSFTRLRTDVQYF.